The rows below give T cell receptor beta chains drawn from one sample of a study of response to subunit inactivated influenza vaccine. TCRdb independently ran MiXCR on the RT-PCR reads; one entry per CDR3 protein. Of hundreds of thousands of distinct CDR3 sequences detected, 11% to 15% appear once; the ten largest clones hold around 6.5%. Here the sequenced sample was PBMCs from blood, taken 14 to 15 days before vaccination. Source of these receptors: a man aged 45 to 65 who received an inactivated influenza vaccine. Both conserved end residues are trimmed from each CDR3. Fields, in order: V gene, clone size, J gene, CDR3 protein. The size entry is marked missing in some rows and otherwise reads once, few, many or a size class.

TRBV28	NA	TRBJ2-7	ASKRGATYEQY
TRBV20-1	few	TRBJ2-7	SAREGSLAGAYEQY
TRBV4-1	few	TRBJ1-2	ASSQDGTGWDGYT
TRBV7-8	NA	TRBJ2-1	ASSLGRGGQSGDEQF
TRBV2	NA	TRBJ1-4	ANRGRVDTNEKLF
TRBV4-3	few	TRBJ2-7	ASSPHSGGSSYEQY
TRBV5-1	NA	TRBJ2-1	ASSPRLAGDEQF
TRBV28	few	TRBJ1-5	ASSLLYGNQPQH
TRBV9	few	TRBJ2-1	ASSVARGLDEQF
TRBV7-9	many	TRBJ2-5	ASSLSPVLVGETQY
TRBV6-2/TRBV6-3	few	TRBJ2-7	ASTNGGAGAHEQY
TRBV12-3/TRBV12-4	few	TRBJ2-2	ASTGGIGELF
TRBV7-2	NA	TRBJ2-7	ASSLLGDDLDYEQY
TRBV15	many	TRBJ1-2	ATSRDFRRDRGFRYGYT